The table lists the clone carrying this TCR beta chain with a few counts. Its cognate antigen is unknown. Time point denoted: persistent/refractory GD, antithyroid drugs over 5 years with positive TRAb. From PBMCs, RNA was extracted and then used to make the TCR library. Sequencing libraries for TCR beta were prepared with iRepertoire HTBI primers and Arm-PCR of CDR3 regions. Each CDR3 protein is one row after TCRdb ran MiXCR on the multiplex PCR reads. Of about 290,000 distinct CDR3 sequences listed, around 20% were seen once; the top ten hold approximately 60%. These data originate in a study of regulatory T cells in long-lasting Graves disease. Study-level results: Persistent disease preferred TRBV28, TRBJ1-2 and TRBJ2-5; new disease, TRBV20-1 and TRBJ2-1. The study found persistent patients shared more public clonotypes (around 2,500) than new patients (around 870).

Trimming removed 1 base from V and 6 bases from J, with 16 bases in between. The CDR3 consists of 15 residues. CDR1 and CDR2 (germline): SGHTS, YDEGEE. The sample in question was peripheral blood mononuclear cells (PBMCs), obtained when the disease was refractory, from a patient treated with antithyroid drugs. The receptor was isolated from a female donor with Graves disease. The chain joins TRBV5-8 to TRBJ1-2; perhaps TRBD1 as D (6 bases). DNA for the CDR3: TGTGCCAGCAGCTTGTTACGTCCGGGGGGCGATGGCTACACCTTC. Amino acid sequence: CASSLLRPGGDGYTF.